A single sample is the source of the 22 T cell receptor beta chains below, sequenced in a study of T cell repertoires in cytomegalovirus infection. These receptors have no identified antigens. MiXCR, applied by TCRdb to the reads, yields one record per CDR3 protein. The sample holds hundreds of thousands of distinct CDR3 sequences, roughly 30% seen once. The starting material was cultured CD8+ T cells from PBMCs, obtained from culture after CMV antigen stimulation. These receptors were collected from a human donor in good health (CMV status not recorded). Some clones in this sample may be carry-over from other donors' samples.

There are a few counts of this clonotype. J is TRBJ2-3 and V is TRBV7-6; 9 nucleotides match TRBD2. Germline CDR1 reads SGHVS; CDR2 reads FNYEAQ. V was clipped by 10 bases and J by 4 bases; unmatched bases: 9. The CDR3 loop spans 14 amino acids. This chain's CDR3 is CAINGGLAADTQYF. DNA for the CDR3: TGTGCCATCAACGGGGGACTAGCCGCAGATACGCAGTATTTT.

This clonotype was observed at least ten times. The chain employs TRBV6-5 and TRBJ1-6; a weak D match, TRBD1 (5 bases). Germline V lookup: CDR1 MNHEY, CDR2 SVGAGI. CDR3 length: 17 amino acids. Deletions cut 7 bases from V and 0 bases from J, with 16 bases between. In nucleotides, the CDR3 is TGTGCCAGCACTCTAGCGACAGCGAGCTCCTATAATTCACCCCTCCACTTT. This encodes CASTLATASSYNSPLHF.

This CDR3 reads CATSRVTDMNTEAFF. The CDR3 region has the DNA TGTGCCACCAGCAGAGTTACAGACATGAACACTGAAGCTTTCTTT. This chain connects TRBV15 to TRBJ1-1; D not resolved. The CDR3 runs to 15 residues. Trimming cost V 1 base and J 0 bases, with 9 bases left between them. Germline V gene data show CDR1 as LNHNV and CDR2 as YYDKDF (reference sequence).

The genes are TRBV5-1 and TRBJ2-7; 9 bases match TRBD1. The V and J ends lost 5 bases and 4 bases, in that order; junction bases with no gene match: 4. CDR1 and CDR2 (germline): SGHRS, YFSETQ. The CDR3 sequence is 13 residues long. The CDR3 sequence: CASRFGTGYEQYV. CDR3 in DNA: TGCGCCAGCAGATTCGGGACAGGGTACGAGCAGTACGTC.

This clonotype was counted only a few times. The V gene is TRBV4-1, the J gene TRBJ2-1, with 7 nucleotides matching TRBD2. The CDR3 loop spans 16 amino acids. Germline CDR1 reads MGHRA; CDR2 reads YSYEKL. Trimming cost V 0 bases and J 2 bases; bases outside gene matches: 4. The CDR3 here is CASSQDRGDAYNEQFF. As DNA, the CDR3 is TGCGCCAGCAGCCAAGATCGGGGGGATGCCTACAATGAGCAGTTCTTC.

This clonotype has more than one count but fewer than ten. The chain carries TRBV2 and TRBJ2-3, with 13 nucleotides matching TRBD2. Germline trimming cut 2 bases from V and 2 bases from J; bases unmatched to any gene: 10. This CDR3 is 19 amino acids long. Germline CDR1 reads SNHLY; CDR2 reads FYNNEI. CDR3 sequence: CASSEIRGLAGSSTDTQYF. In nucleotides, the CDR3 is TGTGCCAGCAGTGAAATTCGGGGACTAGCGGGGTCCTCCACAGATACGCAGTATTTT. Drawing the rest from reference TRBV2 and TRBJ2-3, the complete variable domain is EPEVTQTPSHQVTQMGQEVILRCVPISNHLYFYWYRQILGQKVEFLVSFYNNEISEKSEIFDDQFSVERPDGSNFTLKIRSTKLEDSAMYFCASSEIRGLAGSSTDTQYFGPGTRLTVL.

The chain is built from TRBV10-2 and TRBJ2-1; 8 bases are a match to TRBD1. The CDR3 covers 15 residues. Germline CDR1 WSHSY, CDR2 SAAADI. J lost 8 bases, V lost 6 bases, and 12 bases had no gene match. The CDR3 region is CASRETGALPDEQFF. In nucleotides, the CDR3 is TGCGCCAGCAGAGAGACAGGGGCCCTTCCCGATGAGCAGTTCTTC.

The V call is TRBV7-9, the J call TRBJ2-1, with D tentatively TRBD1 (5 bases). The CDR3 runs to 16 residues. V dropped 1 base and J dropped 3 bases, with 13 bases sitting between them. Germline CDR1 and CDR2: SEHNR and FQNEAQ (reference sequence). CDR3 DNA: TGTGCCAGCAGCTTAGAGATTGGCAGGGTCTACAATGAGCAGTTCTTC. The encoded protein is CASSLEIGRVYNEQFF.

This clonotype was counted a few times. This sequence joins TRBV24-1 and TRBJ2-3; 7 nucleotides align to TRBD1. Germline CDR1 is KGHDR and CDR2 is SFDVKD. V was pared by 10 bases and J by 3 bases, with 15 bases of the junction left unmatched. This CDR3 comprises 16 residues. CDR3 nucleotides: TGTGCCACTGCAACCCGGGACAGTTTATGGACAGATACGCAGTATTTT. Its protein is CATATRDSLWTDTQYF.

The V call is TRBV27, the J call TRBJ2-1; the D is unclear. The CDR3 loop spans 12 amino acids. Trimming took 8 bases from V and 4 from J, leaving 9 bases between them. The germline gives CDR1 MNHEY, CDR2 SMNVEV (reference sequence). The CDR3 sequence: CASQSPYNEQFF. CDR3 in DNA: TGTGCCAGCCAGAGCCCTTACAATGAGCAGTTCTTC.

This clonotype was detected many times. The chain joins TRBV11-2 to TRBJ1-1; weak D call: TRBD1 (6 bases). CDR3 length equals 16 residues. CDR1 is SGHAT, CDR2 FQNNGV, per germline. V was shortened by 3 bases and J by 6 bases, with 20 bases between the two germline ends. CDR3 nucleotide sequence: TGTGCCAGCAGCTTCGCAGGGGCTAAGAAGAAGTCTGAAGCTTTCTTT. Translated: CASSFAGAKKKSEAFF.

Comment on this clonotype: Sequence at one end of the junction differs from germline and may be a read error. The chain has TRBV12-3 or TRBV12-4 and TRBJ2-1; a possible D gene is TRBD2 (6 bases). CDR3 size: 11 residues. This CDR3 is CASSSGGAEWF. CDR3 coding DNA: TGTGCCAGCAGTTCCGGCGGGGCGGAATGGTTC.

This clonotype was detected only a few times. V and J are TRBV2 and TRBJ2-2; D gene uncertain. The V end was cut by 8 bases, the J end by 7 bases, with 11 bases between. CDR3 size: 12 residues. Germline V CDR1 and CDR2: SNHLY, FYNNEI. The CDR3 sequence is CASVKIGGELFF. The CDR3 nucleotides are TGTGCCAGCGTCAAGATCGGCGGGGAGCTGTTTTTT.

Remarks on this clonotype: At one boundary the junction diverges from the germline segment, which might be a read error. This chain joins TRBV27 and TRBJ2-5, with a tentative D call TRBD1 (6 bases). Germline CDR1 is MNHEY and CDR2 is SMNVEV (reference sequence). The CDR3 contains 15 residues. CDR3 amino acids: CANSPRQDSQETQYF. The CDR3 region has the DNA TGTGCCAACAGTCCCCGACAGGACTCCCAAGAGACCCAGTACTTC.

The chain carries TRBV11-2 and TRBJ2-7; perhaps TRBD1 as D (5 bases). The CDR3 is 15 amino acids. The V end was cut by 1 base, the J end by 2 bases, with 12 bases between. Germline V gene lookup returns CDR1 SGHAT and CDR2 FQNNGV. The CDR3 DNA follows: TGTGCCAGCAGCTTAGCGACAGCAGTCCCCTACGAGCAGTACTTC. Encoded protein: CASSLATAVPYEQYF.

Worth noting for this clonotype: The junction differs from germline at one of its ends, possibly a read error. The chain recombines TRBV7-6 with TRBJ1-1; tentatively, D is TRBD1 (5 bases). The CDR3 length is 15 residues. Germline-derived CDR1 and CDR2 are SGHVS and FNYEAQ. CDR3 sequence: CANSLTPTNPKGAFF. CDR3 coding DNA: TGTGCCAACAGCTTAACCCCTACCAACCCCAAGGGGGCTTTCTTT.

The chain uses TRBV7-9 and TRBJ2-1, with D perhaps TRBD1 (5 bases). Germline V gene data show CDR1 as SEHNR and CDR2 as FQNEAQ (reference sequence). V lost 3 bases and J 5 bases, leaving 11 bases between the germline ends. This CDR3 spans 14 amino acids. The CDR3 here is CASSLGLENNEQFF. The DNA for the CDR3 is TGTGCCAGCAGCTTGGGGCTAGAGAACAATGAGCAGTTCTTC.

The J gene is TRBJ2-7, the V gene TRBV27; perhaps TRBD1 as D (6 bases). The CDR3 contains 13 residues. Trimming took off 5 bases at V and 3 bases at J, with 11 bases between the two ends. Germline V gene lookup returns CDR1 MNHEY and CDR2 SMNVEV (reference sequence). The CDR3 DNA is TGTGCCAGCAGTCACAGGGAAAACTACGAGCAGTACTTC. It translates to CASSHRENYEQYF.

The chain uses TRBV6-6 and TRBJ2-3; 13 nucleotides line up with TRBD2. V shed 7 bases and J 1 base; nucleotides not matched to a gene: 8. Germline V CDR1 and CDR2: MNHNY, SVGAGI (reference sequence). The CDR3 is made up of 17 amino acids. This CDR3 reads CASIVRTSGRRTDTQYF. The CDR3 DNA sequence: TGTGCCAGCATCGTAAGGACTAGCGGGAGACGCACAGATACGCAGTATTTT.

In regard to this clonotype: At one end, the junction sequence differs from germline, possibly due to a read error. V and J are TRBV4-1 and TRBJ2-3, with a possible D match to TRBD2 (5 bases). CDR1 is MGHRA, CDR2 YSYEKL, per germline. This CDR3 region has 15 residues. This chain's CDR3 is CASNQDQAGADTQYF. Here the CDR3 DNA reads TGCGCCAGCAACCAAGATCAGGCGGGTGCAGATACGCAGTATTTT.

The chain couples TRBV7-3 to TRBJ2-1; tentative D call: TRBD2 (6 bases). The CDR3 sequence is 13 residues long. Germline V gene data show CDR1 as SGHTA and CDR2 as FQGTGA. Trimming removed 5 bases at V and 9 bases at J, with 14 bases between. In DNA, the CDR3 is TGTGCCAGCAGCCTAATGGGGGGAGTTGAGCAGTTCTTC. As protein: CASSLMGGVEQFF. Full variable domain (remainder filled in from reference TRBV7-3 and TRBJ2-1): GAGVSQTPSNKVTEKGKYVELRCDPISGHTALYWYRQSLGQGPEFLIYFQGTGAADDSGLPNDRFFAVRPEGSVSTLKIQRTERGDSAVYLCASSLMGGVEQFFGPGTRLTVL.

The chain links TRBV6-5 to TRBJ2-2; 8 positions agree with TRBD2. Germline-derived CDR1 and CDR2 are MNHEY and SVGAGI. V dropped 4 bases and J dropped 8; count of bases not matched to a gene: 15. This CDR3 has 17 amino acids. CDR3 coding DNA: TGTGCCAGCAGTTCAGCCAGCGGGGGCCCCATTTTGGGGGAGCTGTTTTTT. It specifies CASSSASGGPILGELFF.